This T cell receptor (beta chain) was sequenced for a study of CD8 T cells in ankylosing spondylitis. General study results and limits: Some motif variants had been reported before (in reactive arthritis synovial fluid and blood). The clones that were linked to disease were reported to be significantly enriched in matched synovial fluid samples from ankylosing spondylitis patients. Ankylosing spondylitis blood appeared to be characterized by a TCR beta motif of under ten highly homologous variants.

In making TCR beta libraries, quantitative 5'-RACE with molecular barcodes was used. Using its own MiXCR run on the 5' RACE reads, TCRdb lists one record per CDR3 protein. The sample lists 450,000 to 550,000 distinct CDR3 sequences, approximately 5.3% occurring once. The germline V and J ends were trimmed by 5 bases and 9 bases, with 20 bases remaining between them. Germline-derived CDR1 and CDR2 are SEHNR and FQNEAQ (reference sequence). This CDR3 spans 16 amino acids. This clonotype was counted at least ten times. The antigen is undetermined. Material for sequencing was blood, either unsorted or a sorted T cell fraction (not recorded which). The sequence was obtained from a male donor with ankylosing spondylitis. This chain connects TRBV7-9 to TRBJ1-6, with unresolved D. In DNA, the CDR3 is TGTGCCAGCAGCGAGACTCCGCGCCTACGGATTTCACCCCTCCACTTT. As protein: CASSETPRLRISPLHF.